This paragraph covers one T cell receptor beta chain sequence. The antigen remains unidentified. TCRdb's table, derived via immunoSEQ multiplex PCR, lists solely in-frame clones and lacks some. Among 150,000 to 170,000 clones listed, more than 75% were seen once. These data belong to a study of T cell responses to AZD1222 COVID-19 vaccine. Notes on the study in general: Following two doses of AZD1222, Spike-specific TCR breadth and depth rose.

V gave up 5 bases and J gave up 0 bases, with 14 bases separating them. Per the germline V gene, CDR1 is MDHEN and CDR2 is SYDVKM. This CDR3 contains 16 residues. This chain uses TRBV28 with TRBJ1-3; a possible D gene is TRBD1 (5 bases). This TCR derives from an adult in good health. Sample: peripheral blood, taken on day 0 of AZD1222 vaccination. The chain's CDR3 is CASSPRVLYSGNTIYF. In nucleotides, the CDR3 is TGTGCCAGCAGTCCCAGGGTGCTATACTCTGGAAACACCATATATTTT.